Below, 15 T cell receptor beta chains from the same sample are listed, as sequenced in a study of vaccination effects on CD4 cells after COVID-19. Before sequencing, viral peptide pools were used by the ViraFEST assay to expand antigen-specific CD4+ T cells. Upon completion of under eleven days in culture, CD4+ T cells were isolated. SARS-CoV-2 infection was confirmed by PCR in the person between March and December 2020. The antigens these receptors bind are not known. Some clones are missing from TCRdb's copy, which holds only in-frame ones; the method was immunoSEQ multiplex PCR. The data contain 35,000 to 45,000 clones, 73% of them singletons. The sequencing here drew on CD4+ T cells from PBMCs cultured with a peptide pool, taken before COVID-19 vaccination. Receptors originate from a human donor who had a prior SARS-CoV-2 infection.

The chain joins TRBV10-3 to TRBJ1-1; D is possibly TRBD1 (6 bases). The V gene's germline CDR1 is ENHRY and CDR2 SYGVKD. V lost 6 bases and J 2 bases, leaving 16 bases between the germline ends. The CDR3 covers 15 residues. CDR3 loop: CAIRVNRDTNTEAFF. CDR3 bases: TGTGCCATCAGGGTCAACAGGGACACAAACACTGAAGCTTTCTTT.

The chain is built from TRBV7-9 and TRBJ2-3; TRBD2 aligns across 12 bases. Germline loops: CDR1 SEHNR, CDR2 FQNEAQ (reference sequence). With 10 bases clipped from V and 4 bases from J, the junction kept 21 bases outside the gene matches. This CDR3 is 19 amino acids long. The CDR3 nucleotides read TGTGCCAACCGACCTCCACGACTAGCGGGAGCTCCCCCATCAGATACGCAGTATTTT. Protein product: CANRPPRLAGAPPSDTQYF.

This chain joins TRBV5-6 and TRBJ2-1, with D possibly being TRBD2 (5 bases). Germline V CDR1 and CDR2: SGHDT, YYEEEE. V was pared by 1 base and J by 4 bases, with 18 bases between. The length of the CDR3 is 17 residues. The CDR3 DNA reads as TGTGCCAGCAGCTTGTATGTTCTTACTAGTGATTACAATGAGCAGTTCTTC. Its translation is CASSLYVLTSDYNEQFF.

This chain connects TRBV19 to TRBJ1-2, with 11 bases fitting TRBD1. The CDR3 loop spans 16 amino acids. V shed 4 bases and J 6 bases; nucleotides not matched to a gene: 10. CDR1 LNHDA and CDR2 SQIVND come from the germline V gene (reference sequence). CDR3 coding DNA: TGTGCCAGTAGTACCCTCCAAGGACAGGGGGCAAATGGCTACACCTTC. Amino acid sequence: CASSTLQGQGANGYTF.

The chain carries TRBV7-2 and TRBJ2-3; TRBD2 matches at 11 bases. From germline, CDR1 is SGHTA and CDR2 FQGNSA. V was clipped by 1 base and J by 11 bases; unmatched bases: 14. The CDR3 spans 17 residues. The CDR3 loop is CASSLVGTSGQGVWQYF. The CDR3 region has the DNA TGTGCCAGCAGCTTAGTGGGGACTAGCGGCCAGGGGGTTTGGCAGTATTTT. The whole variable domain, filled in from reference TRBV7-2 and TRBJ2-3, reads GAGVSQSPSNKVTEKGKDVELRCDPISGHTALYWYRQSLGQGLEFLIYFQGNSAPDKSGLPSDRFSAERTGGSVSTLTIQRTQQEDSAVYLCASSLVGTSGQGVWQYFGPGTRLTVL.

The chain uses TRBV18 and TRBJ2-3; maybe TRBD2 (6 bases). Germline CDR1 and CDR2: KGHSH and LQKENI. V lost 6 bases to trimming and J lost 5 bases, with 12 bases between them. The CDR3 has 13 residues. The CDR3 spells CASSGGDGDTQYF. CDR3 coding DNA: TGTGCCAGCTCGGGCGGGGATGGAGATACGCAGTATTTT.

The CDR3 region is CASSLSAAGNYGYTF. The CDR3 DNA reads TGTGCCAGCAGTTTGTCAGCCGCTGGGAACTATGGCTACACCTTC. This chain uses TRBV28 with TRBJ1-2, with no clear D. V gave up 3 bases and J gave up 2 bases, with 13 bases separating them. The CDR3 spans 15 residues. The V gene's germline CDR1 is MDHEN and CDR2 SYDVKM.

The J gene is TRBJ1-5, the V gene TRBV18; TRBD1 agrees at 8 bases. Germline lookup yields CDR1 KGHSH and CDR2 LQKENI. This CDR3 contains 16 residues. V lost 2 bases and J lost 0; bases outside the gene matches: 3. The CDR3 loop is CASSPTGGNSNQPQHF. The CDR3 DNA reads TGTGCCAGCTCACCAACAGGGGGGAATAGCAATCAGCCCCAGCATTTT.

The chain employs TRBV6-5 and TRBJ1-6; D gene uncertain. This CDR3 has 13 amino acids. CDR1 and CDR2 from the germline V gene are MNHEY and SVGAGI. Trimming removed 0 bases at V and 7 bases at J, with 4 bases between. CDR3 sequence: CASSYSANSPLHF. For the CDR3, the DNA is TGTGCCAGCAGTTACTCTGCCAATTCACCCCTCCACTTT.

This chain uses TRBV19 with TRBJ2-7; D not resolved. Trimming took 3 bases from V and 0 from J, leaving 15 bases between them. Germline V gene data show CDR1 as LNHDA and CDR2 as SQIVND (reference sequence). The CDR3 loop spans 16 amino acids. CDR3 DNA sequence: TGTGCCAGTAGTATCTGGGCAGCCAGAAGCTCCTACGAGCAGTACTTC. This encodes CASSIWAARSSYEQYF.

This clone was picked up one time. The gene calls are TRBV4-2 and TRBJ2-5, with D possibly being TRBD1 (6 bases). The CDR3 extends over 15 amino acids. Trimming removed 1 base at V and 3 bases at J, with 12 bases between. Germline CDR1 and CDR2: LGHNA and YNFKEQ. The CDR3 protein is CASSQVRTEEETQYF. Here the CDR3 DNA reads TGTGCCAGCAGCCAAGTCCGGACAGAAGAAGAGACCCAGTACTTC.

CDR3 nucleotide sequence: TGTGCCAGCAGCTTGTCGGTAAACACAGATACGCAGTATTTT. It specifies CASSLSVNTDTQYF. The chain links TRBV7-6 to TRBJ2-3, with D uncertain. CDR1 SGHVS and CDR2 FNYEAQ come from the germline V gene. This CDR3 is built from 14 residues. The germline V and J ends were trimmed by 3 bases and 2 bases, with 9 bases remaining between them.

The chain joins TRBV18 to TRBJ1-5; D uncertain. This CDR3 is built from 15 residues. Germline-derived CDR1 and CDR2 are KGHSH and LQKENI. The V end lost 3 bases, the J end lost 0 bases, and 9 bases lay between the germline ends. CDR3 coding DNA: TGTGCCAGCTCACCGGGAGCAGCTAGCAATCAGCCCCAGCATTTT. It codes for CASSPGAASNQPQHF.

V usage is TRBV5-6 and J usage is TRBJ1-5; the match to TRBD1 covers 8 bases. The CDR3 runs to 14 residues. The V gene's germline CDR1 is SGHDT and CDR2 YYEEEE. With 0 bases clipped from V and 4 bases from J, the junction kept 0 bases outside the gene matches. Written as DNA, the CDR3 is TGTGCCAGCAGCTTGGGGGACAGGAATCAGCCCCAGCATTTT. Encoded protein: CASSLGDRNQPQHF.

The V and J genes are TRBV7-2 and TRBJ2-5; 8 bases are a match to TRBD2. This CDR3 region has 15 residues. Per germline, CDR1 SGHTA and CDR2 FQGNSA. The J segment lost 4 bases and the V segment lost 4 bases, leaving 8 bases of the junction unmatched. The CDR3 coding sequence is TGTGCCAGCAGCTCGGTGAGACTAGCGCGAGAGACCCAGTACTTC. Translating it yields CASSSVRLARETQYF.